The rows below give T cell receptor beta chains drawn from one sample of a study of blood T cells in healthy people across ages. TCRdb called the 5' RACE reads again in MiXCR, with one record for every CDR3 protein. The sample carries about 580,000 distinct CDR3 sequences, around 48% recorded once. The sample was blood. The receptors here all came from a man at least 80 years old in good health. Both conserved end residues are part of each CDR3. D genes are given only for firm matches. A clone size is listed for some rows: how often the clone was seen (once, few, many), or a class if it is expanded.

>TRBJ1-4|.|.|TRBV7-2
TGTGCCAGCAGCTTAGGCCGACAGTTAAATGAAAAACTGTTTTTT
CASSLGRQLNEKLFF
>TRBJ2-1|.|TRBD1|TRBV20-1
TGCAGTGCTAGATCAGGGGGAAGGGGCGATGAGCAGTTCTTC
CSARSGGRGDEQFF
>TRBJ2-5|once|TRBD2|TRBV2
TGTGCCAGCACGGTGAAGGTAGCGGGAGTGGGTGAGACCCAGTACTTC
CASTVKVAGVGETQYF
>TRBJ2-4|.|.|TRBV7-8
TGTGCCAGCAGCTTATTGGCAGCAGCCAAAAACATTCAGTACTTC
CASSLLAAAKNIQYF
>TRBJ2-7|.|TRBD2|TRBV5-1
TGCGCCAGCAGCTTGGAACGACTAGCGGGAGTCCCGGACGAGCAGTACTTC
CASSLERLAGVPDEQYF
>TRBJ2-7|.|.|TRBV6-1
TGTGCCAGCAGGGGGGGCAGGCGATCCTACGAGCAGTACTTC
CASRGGRRSYEQYF
>TRBJ2-1|.|.|TRBV7-2
TGTGCCAGCAGCTTAGGTCCTAGCTTCTACAATGAGCAGTTCTTC
CASSLGPSFYNEQFF
>TRBJ2-3|.|TRBD2|TRBV10-3
TGTGCCATCAGGCCTAGCGGGGGGGCGGGAGATACGCAGTATTTT
CAIRPSGGAGDTQYF
>TRBJ1-1|once|.|TRBV7-9
TGTGCCAGCAGCTTAGGGTGGGAGAACACTGAAGCTTTCTTT
CASSLGWENTEAFF
>TRBJ2-5|few|TRBD1|TRBV7-8
TGTGCCAGCAGCTCCGGACAGGGGCGACAAGAGACCCAGTACTTC
CASSSGQGRQETQYF
>TRBJ1-2|.|.|TRBV7-9
TGTGCCAGCAGCTTAGCGTCGGAGGGCTATGGCTACACCTTC
CASSLASEGYGYTF
>TRBJ2-1|.|TRBD2|TRBV29-1
TGCAGCGCGAAACCAGGACTAGCCTCCAATGAGCAGTTCTTC
CSAKPGLASNEQFF
>TRBJ2-2|many|.|TRBV6-5
TGTGCCACACACAGGTCCACCGGGGAGCTGTTTTTT
CATHRSTGELFF
>TRBJ2-1|few|TRBD2|TRBV3-1
TGTGCCAGCAGCCAAGATCTGGTAGCGGGGGGGCTTAATGAGCAGTTCTTC
CASSQDLVAGGLNEQFF
>TRBJ1-5|.|.|TRBV7-2
TGTGCCAGCAGCTTAGAAGGGGGGCAGCCCCAGCATTTT
CASSLEGGQPQHF
>TRBJ2-3|many|.|TRBV20-1
TGCAGTGCTAGAGCGGGAGTCAGCACAGATACGCAGTATTTT
CSARAGVSTDTQYF
>TRBJ2-4|.|TRBD2|TRBV6-2/TRBV6-3
TGTGCCAGCAGTTACGTGCTAGCGGGAGCAGAGGAGCAGTACTTC
CASSYVLAGAEEQYF
>TRBJ1-1|.|.|TRBV7-2
TGTGCCAGCAGCTTATACCCCAGGGCCACTGAAGCTTTCTTT
CASSLYPRATEAFF
>TRBJ2-6|.|.|TRBV2
TGTGCCAGCAGTACTTTCGCCATTTCTGGGGCCAACGTCCTGACTTTC
CASSTFAISGANVLTF
>TRBJ2-3|.|TRBD2|TRBV20-1
TGCAGTGCTAGTGGGTCCCTAGCGGGGGGTACGCAGTATTTT
CSASGSLAGGTQYF
>TRBJ2-1|few|.|TRBV5-1
TGCGCCAGCAGCTTGGCCGGTTCCGAAAAATACAATGAGCAGTTCTTC
CASSLAGSEKYNEQFF
>TRBJ1-2|.|.|TRBV10-3
TGTGCCATCAGTGATGGGACACGTCCTGGGGGCTATGGCTACACCTTC
CAISDGTRPGGYGYTF
>TRBJ2-5|.|TRBD2|TRBV20-1
TGCAGTGCTAAGCTAGCGGGAGGAGGAGAGACCCAGTACTTC
CSAKLAGGGETQYF
>TRBJ2-5|.|TRBD2|TRBV20-1
TGCAGTGCTAGAGTGCCGGGGGGGCGACAAGAGACCCAGTACTTC
CSARVPGGRQETQYF
>TRBJ2-7|.|TRBD2|TRBV7-9
TGTGCCAGCAGCTTTCGACTAGCGGGGGTTGGTGGGGTCGAGCAGTACTTC
CASSFRLAGVGGVEQYF
>TRBJ2-2|few|TRBD1|TRBV24-1
TGTGCCACCAGTGGTCCGGGGACAGGTGCCGGGGAGCTGTTTTTT
CATSGPGTGAGELFF
>TRBJ1-4|.|.|TRBV24-1
TGTGCCACCAGTGCAGGGACCAATGAAAAACTGTTTTTT
CATSAGTNEKLFF
>TRBJ2-1|.|TRBD2|TRBV20-1
TGCAGTGCCCCAAGCCCGGCTAGCGGGTACAATGAGCAGTTCTTC
CSAPSPASGYNEQFF
>TRBJ2-7|many|.|TRBV6-5
TGTGCCAGCAGTTACCGGGTTAACTACGAGCAGTACTTC
CASSYRVNYEQYF